This TCR beta chain was retrieved from a study of radiation and T cells in renal cell carcinoma. Findings and caveats of the study: Pretreatment tumor biopsies were lacking, so baseline clonotypes are unknown. In blood, top tumor clones expanded by 2 weeks, shrinking by 4.

Generated by immunoSEQ multiplex PCR, the TCRdb table keeps only in-frame clones and is missing some. The sample records tens of thousands of clones, about four fifths being singletons. As to time point: baseline pretreatment blood. Indicated treatment: 15 Gy SBRT to primary tumor, nephrectomy 4 weeks later. This renal cell carcinoma was of the clear cell type. Notes on this clone: Antigen specificity is unknown.

The CDR3 totals 15 residues. The trim removed 5 bases at V and 4 bases at J, leaving 12 bases unmatched. Germline-derived CDR1 and CDR2 are SQVTM and ANQGSEA. The sequence derives from a man between 60 and 75 years old with renal cell carcinoma. The specimen comprised blood, sampled from a patient whose treatment included radiotherapy and nephrectomy. The chain links TRBV29-1 to TRBJ2-7; 9 nucleotides agree with TRBD1. CDR3 loop: CSVTGGPPFPYEQYF. In nucleotides, the CDR3 is TGCAGCGTTACAGGGGGCCCGCCCTTTCCTTACGAGCAGTACTTC.